The T cell receptor (beta chain) described here comes from a study of radiotherapy plus CTLA-4 blockade in lung cancer. Study results and caveats: Expansion in blood of tumor-derived TCR clones was seen after radiotherapy plus ipilimumab.

The CDR3 sequence is 14 residues long. Per germline, CDR1 MNHEY and CDR2 SMNVEV (reference sequence). V trimming: 2 bases; J trimming: 9 bases; junction bases outside the gene matches: 5. Assay: immunoSEQ multiplex PCR; the TCRdb copy retains only in-frame clones and omits some. The repertoire holds about 48,000 clones, with 75% to 90% as singletons. This clone was observed a single time. Its antigen is as yet unknown. The chain carries TRBV27 and TRBJ2-1, with 9 bases aligning to TRBD2. The sequence was collected from a human donor with non-small cell lung cancer that progressed on radiotherapy plus ipilimumab. Some clones in this sample may be carry-over from other donors' samples. This specimen was peripheral blood, taken from a patient treated with radiotherapy plus ipilimumab. The CDR3 region is CASSLGLAGFEQFF. DNA of the CDR3: TGTGCCAGCAGTTTAGGCCTAGCGGGATTTGAGCAGTTCTTC.